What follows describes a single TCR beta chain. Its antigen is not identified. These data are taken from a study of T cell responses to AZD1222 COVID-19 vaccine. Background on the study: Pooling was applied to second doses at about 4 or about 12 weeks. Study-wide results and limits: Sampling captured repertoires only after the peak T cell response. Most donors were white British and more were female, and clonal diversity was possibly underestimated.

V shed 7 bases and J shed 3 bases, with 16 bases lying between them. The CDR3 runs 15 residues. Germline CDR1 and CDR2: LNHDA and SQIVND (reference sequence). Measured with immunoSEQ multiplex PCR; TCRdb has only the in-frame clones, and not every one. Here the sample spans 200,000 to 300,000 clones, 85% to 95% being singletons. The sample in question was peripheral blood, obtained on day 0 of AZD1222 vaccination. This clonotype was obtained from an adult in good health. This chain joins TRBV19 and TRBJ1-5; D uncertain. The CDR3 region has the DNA TGTGCCAGTAATCCTTTGGACGGCGACAATCAGCCCCAGCATTTT. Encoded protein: CASNPLDGDNQPQHF.